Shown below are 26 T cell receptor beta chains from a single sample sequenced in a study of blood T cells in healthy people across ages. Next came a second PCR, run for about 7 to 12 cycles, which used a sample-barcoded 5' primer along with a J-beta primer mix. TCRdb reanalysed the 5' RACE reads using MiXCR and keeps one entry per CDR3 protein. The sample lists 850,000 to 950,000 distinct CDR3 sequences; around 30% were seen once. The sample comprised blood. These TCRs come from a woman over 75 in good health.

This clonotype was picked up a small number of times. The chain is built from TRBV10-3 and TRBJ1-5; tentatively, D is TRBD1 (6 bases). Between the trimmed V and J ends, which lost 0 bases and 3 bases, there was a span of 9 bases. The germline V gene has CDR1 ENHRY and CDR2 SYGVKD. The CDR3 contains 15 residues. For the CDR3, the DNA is TGTGCCATCAGTGAGTCAGGGGGTTACAATCAGCCCCAGCATTTT. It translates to CAISESGGYNQPQHF.

The CDR3 reads CASSLESGFSYNEQYF. The CDR3 region has the DNA TGCGCCAGCAGCTTGGAATCGGGATTCTCCTACAATGAGCAGTACTTC. This rearrangement joins TRBV5-1 to TRBJ2-1, with a possible D match to TRBD2 (5 bases). The tail of the sequence fits TRBJ2-7 better, so the J call may be wrong. CDR3 length equals 16 residues. Germline V lookup: CDR1 SGHRS, CDR2 YFSETQ.

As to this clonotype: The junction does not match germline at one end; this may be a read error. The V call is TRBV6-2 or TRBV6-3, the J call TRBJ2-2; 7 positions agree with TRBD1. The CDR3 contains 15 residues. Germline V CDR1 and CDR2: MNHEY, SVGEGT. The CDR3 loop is CASGKGGTNTGELFF. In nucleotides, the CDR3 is TGTGCCAGCGGGAAAGGGGGCACGAACACTGGGGAGCTGTTTTTT.

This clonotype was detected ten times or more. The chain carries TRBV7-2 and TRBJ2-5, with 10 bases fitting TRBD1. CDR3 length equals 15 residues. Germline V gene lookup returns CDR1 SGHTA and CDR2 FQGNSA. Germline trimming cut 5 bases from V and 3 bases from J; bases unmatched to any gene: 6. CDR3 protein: CASSAGQGSKETQYF. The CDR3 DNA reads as TGTGCCAGCAGCGCGGGACAGGGGTCGAAAGAGACCCAGTACTTC.

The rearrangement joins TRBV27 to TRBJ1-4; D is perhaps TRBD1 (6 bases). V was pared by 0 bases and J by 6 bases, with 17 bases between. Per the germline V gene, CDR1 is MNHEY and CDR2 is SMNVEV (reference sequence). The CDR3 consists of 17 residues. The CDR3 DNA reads TGTGCCAGCAGTTTATCGAGGTCAGGGGCAGGGGATGAAAAACTGTTTTTT. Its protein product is CASSLSRSGAGDEKLFF. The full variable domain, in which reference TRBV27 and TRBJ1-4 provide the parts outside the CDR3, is EAQVTQNPRYLITVTGKKLTVTCSQNMNHEYMSWYRQDPGLGLRQIYYSMNVEVTDKGDVPEGYKVSRKEKRNFPLILESPSPNQTSLYFCASSLSRSGAGDEKLFFGSGTQLSVL.

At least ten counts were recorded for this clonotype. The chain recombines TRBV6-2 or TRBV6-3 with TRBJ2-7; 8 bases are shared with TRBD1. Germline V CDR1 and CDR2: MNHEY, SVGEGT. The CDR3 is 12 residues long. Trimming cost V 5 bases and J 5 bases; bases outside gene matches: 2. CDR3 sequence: CASSQGADEQYF. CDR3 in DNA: TGTGCCAGCAGTCAGGGGGCAGACGAGCAGTACTTC.

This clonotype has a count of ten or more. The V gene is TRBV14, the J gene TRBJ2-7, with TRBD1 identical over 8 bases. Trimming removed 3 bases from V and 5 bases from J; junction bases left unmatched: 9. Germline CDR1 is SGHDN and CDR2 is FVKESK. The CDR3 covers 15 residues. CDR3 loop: CASSQRQGPYHEQYF. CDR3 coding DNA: TGTGCCAGCAGCCAGAGACAGGGGCCGTACCACGAGCAGTACTTC.

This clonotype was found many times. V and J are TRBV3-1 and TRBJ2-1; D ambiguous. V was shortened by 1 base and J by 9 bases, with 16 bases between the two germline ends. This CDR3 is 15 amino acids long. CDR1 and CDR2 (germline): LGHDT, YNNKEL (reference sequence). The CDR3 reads CASSQGGAGLGEQFF. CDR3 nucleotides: TGTGCCAGCAGCCAAGGAGGCGCCGGATTAGGTGAGCAGTTCTTC.

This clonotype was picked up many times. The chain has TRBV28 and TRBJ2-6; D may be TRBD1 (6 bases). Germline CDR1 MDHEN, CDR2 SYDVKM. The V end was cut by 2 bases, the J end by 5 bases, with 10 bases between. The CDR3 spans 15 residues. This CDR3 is CASSLETGWANVLTF. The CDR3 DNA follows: TGTGCCAGCAGTTTAGAGACAGGTTGGGCCAACGTCCTGACTTTC.

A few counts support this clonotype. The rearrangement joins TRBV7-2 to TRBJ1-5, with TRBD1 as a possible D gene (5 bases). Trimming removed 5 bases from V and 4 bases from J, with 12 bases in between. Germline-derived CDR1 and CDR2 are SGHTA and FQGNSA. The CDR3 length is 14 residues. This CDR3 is CASSPTRANQPQHF. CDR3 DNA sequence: TGTGCCAGCAGCCCTACCAGGGCGAATCAGCCCCAGCATTTT. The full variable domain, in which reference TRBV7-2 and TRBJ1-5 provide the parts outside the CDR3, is GAGVSQSPSNKVTEKGKDVELRCDPISGHTALYWYRQSLGQGLEFLIYFQGNSAPDKSGLPSDRFSAERTGGSVSTLTIQRTQQEDSAVYLCASSPTRANQPQHFGDGTRLSIL.

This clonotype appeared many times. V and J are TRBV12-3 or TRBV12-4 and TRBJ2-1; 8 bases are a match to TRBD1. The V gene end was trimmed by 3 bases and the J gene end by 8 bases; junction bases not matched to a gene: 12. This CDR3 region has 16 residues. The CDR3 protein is CASSFWVRGPADEQFF. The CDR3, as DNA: TGTGCCAGCAGTTTTTGGGTCAGGGGGCCTGCGGATGAGCAGTTCTTC.

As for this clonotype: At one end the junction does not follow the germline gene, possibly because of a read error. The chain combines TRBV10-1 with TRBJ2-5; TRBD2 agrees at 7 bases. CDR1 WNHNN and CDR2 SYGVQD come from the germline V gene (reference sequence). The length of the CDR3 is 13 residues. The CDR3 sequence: CASSRTGGEAQYF. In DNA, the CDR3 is TGCGCCAGCAGTAGGACGGGGGGAGAGGCCCAGTACTTC.

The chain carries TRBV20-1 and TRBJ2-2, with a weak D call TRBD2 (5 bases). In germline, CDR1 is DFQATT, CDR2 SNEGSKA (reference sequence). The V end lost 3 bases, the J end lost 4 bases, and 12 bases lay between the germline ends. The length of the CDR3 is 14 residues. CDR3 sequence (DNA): TGCAGTGCTAGTAATCGGGCGGGCACCGGGGAGCTGTTTTTT. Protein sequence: CSASNRAGTGELFF.

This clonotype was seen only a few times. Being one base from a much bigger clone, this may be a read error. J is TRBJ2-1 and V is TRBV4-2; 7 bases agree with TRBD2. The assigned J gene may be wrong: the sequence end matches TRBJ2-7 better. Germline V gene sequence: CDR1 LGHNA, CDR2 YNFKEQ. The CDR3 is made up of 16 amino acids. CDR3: CASSQDYGTNYNEQYF. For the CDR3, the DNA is TGTGCCAGCAGCCAAGATTACGGGACTAACTACAATGAGCAGTACTTC.

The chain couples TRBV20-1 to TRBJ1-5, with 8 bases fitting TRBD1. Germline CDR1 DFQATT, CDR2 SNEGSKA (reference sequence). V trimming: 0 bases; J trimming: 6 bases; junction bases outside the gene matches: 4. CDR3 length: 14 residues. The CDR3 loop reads CSARESGGSQPQHF. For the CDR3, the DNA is TGCAGTGCTAGAGAGTCAGGGGGCAGTCAGCCCCAGCATTTT.

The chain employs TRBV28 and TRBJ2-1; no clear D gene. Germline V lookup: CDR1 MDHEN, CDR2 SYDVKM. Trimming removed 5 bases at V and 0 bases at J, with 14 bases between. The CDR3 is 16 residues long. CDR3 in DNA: TGTGCCAGCAGTCCCCGACCCCCTAGCTCCTACAATGAGCAGTTCTTC. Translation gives CASSPRPPSSYNEQFF.

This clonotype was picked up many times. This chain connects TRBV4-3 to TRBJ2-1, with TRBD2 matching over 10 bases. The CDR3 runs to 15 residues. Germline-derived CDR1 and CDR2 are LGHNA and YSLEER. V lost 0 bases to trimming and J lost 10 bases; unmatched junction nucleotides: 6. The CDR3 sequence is CASSQELAGGLEQFF. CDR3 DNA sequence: TGCGCCAGCAGCCAAGAATTAGCGGGGGGTCTCGAGCAGTTCTTC.

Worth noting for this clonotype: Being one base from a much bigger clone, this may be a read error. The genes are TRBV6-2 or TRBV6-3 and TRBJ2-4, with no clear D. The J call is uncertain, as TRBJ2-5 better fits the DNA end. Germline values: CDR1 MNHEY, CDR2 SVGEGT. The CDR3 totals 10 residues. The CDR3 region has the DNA TGTGCCGCCACCGGAGAGACCCAGTACTTC. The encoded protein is CAATGETQYF.

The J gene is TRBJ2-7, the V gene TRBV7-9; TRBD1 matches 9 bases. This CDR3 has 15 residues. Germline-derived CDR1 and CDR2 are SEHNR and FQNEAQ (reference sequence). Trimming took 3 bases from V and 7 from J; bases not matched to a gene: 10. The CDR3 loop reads CASSFTGTGSMEQYF. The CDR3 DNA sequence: TGTGCCAGCAGCTTTACCGGGACAGGGTCCATGGAGCAGTACTTC.

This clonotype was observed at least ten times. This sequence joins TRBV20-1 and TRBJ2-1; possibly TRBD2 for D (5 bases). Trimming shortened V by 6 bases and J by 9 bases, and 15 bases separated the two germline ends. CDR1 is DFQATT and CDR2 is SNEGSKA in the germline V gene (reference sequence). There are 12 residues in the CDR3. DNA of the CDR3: TGCAGTGCCGCGGGCCAAGGGATTGAGCAGTTCTTC. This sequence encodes CSAAGQGIEQFF.

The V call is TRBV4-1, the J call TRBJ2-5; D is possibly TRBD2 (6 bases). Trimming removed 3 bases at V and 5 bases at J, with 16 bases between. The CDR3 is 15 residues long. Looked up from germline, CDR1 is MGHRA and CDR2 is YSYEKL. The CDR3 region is CASSQADYAEETQYF. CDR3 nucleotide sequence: TGCGCCAGCAGCCAGGCGGACTACGCGGAGGAGACCCAGTACTTC.

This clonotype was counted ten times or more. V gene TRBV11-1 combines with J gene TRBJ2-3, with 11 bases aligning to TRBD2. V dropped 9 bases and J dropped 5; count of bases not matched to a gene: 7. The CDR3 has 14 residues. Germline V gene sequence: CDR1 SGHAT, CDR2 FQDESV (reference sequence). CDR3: CASRTSGGRDTQYF. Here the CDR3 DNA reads TGTGCCAGTCGTACTAGCGGGGGAAGAGATACGCAGTATTTT.

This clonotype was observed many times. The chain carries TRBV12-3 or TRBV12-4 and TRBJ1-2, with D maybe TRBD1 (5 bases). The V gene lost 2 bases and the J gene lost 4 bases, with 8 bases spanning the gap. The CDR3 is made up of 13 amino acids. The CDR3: CASSLRGTYGYTF. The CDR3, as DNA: TGTGCCAGCAGTTTAAGGGGAACCTATGGCTACACCTTC.

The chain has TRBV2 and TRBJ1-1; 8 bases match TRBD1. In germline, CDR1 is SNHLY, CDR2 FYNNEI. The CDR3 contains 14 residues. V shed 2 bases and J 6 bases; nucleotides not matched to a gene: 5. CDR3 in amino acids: CASSETRQGSEAFF. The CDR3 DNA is TGTGCCAGCAGTGAAACGCGACAGGGGTCTGAAGCTTTCTTT. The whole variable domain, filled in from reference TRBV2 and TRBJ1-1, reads EPEVTQTPSHQVTQMGQEVILRCVPISNHLYFYWYRQILGQKVEFLVSFYNNEISEKSEIFDDQFSVERPDGSNFTLKIRSTKLEDSAMYFCASSETRQGSEAFFGQGTRLTVV.

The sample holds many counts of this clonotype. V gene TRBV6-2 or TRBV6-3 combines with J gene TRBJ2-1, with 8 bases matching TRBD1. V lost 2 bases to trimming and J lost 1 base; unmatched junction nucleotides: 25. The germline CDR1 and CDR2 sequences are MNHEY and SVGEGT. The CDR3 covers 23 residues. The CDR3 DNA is TGTGCCAGCAGTTACGCCGAGGGGTCAGGGGGCGAGGGATTTGATCGTTCCTACAATGAGCAGTTCTTC. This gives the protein CASSYAEGSGGEGFDRSYNEQFF.

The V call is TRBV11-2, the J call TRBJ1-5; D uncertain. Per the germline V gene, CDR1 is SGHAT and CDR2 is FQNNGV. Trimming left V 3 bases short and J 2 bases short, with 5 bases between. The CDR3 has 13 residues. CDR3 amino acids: CASSLACNQPQHF. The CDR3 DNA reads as TGTGCCAGCAGCTTGGCGTGCAATCAGCCCCAGCATTTT. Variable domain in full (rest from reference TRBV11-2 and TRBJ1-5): EAGVAQSPRYKIIEKRQSVAFWCNPISGHATLYWYQQILGQGPKLLIQFQNNGVVDDSQLPKDRFSAERLKGVDSTLKIQPAKLEDSAVYLCASSLACNQPQHFGDGTRLSIL.